Detailed here is one T cell receptor (beta chain). This record comes from a study of PD-1 blockade in classical Hodgkin lymphoma. Produced via immunoSEQ multiplex PCR; TCRdb's table is partial and in-frame only. The table includes under 20,000 clones, 65% to 80% detected once. Noted time point: cycle 4 day 1 (C4D1), after less than seven weeks of nivolumab. Autologous stem cell transplantation was followed by relapse in every patient, and brentuximab vedotin exposure varied. From thawed PBMCs, CD4+ T cells were purified using magnetic negative selection. Looked up from germline, CDR1 is MNHEY and CDR2 is SVGAGI. Trimming removed 1 base from V and 4 bases from J; junction bases left unmatched: 2. This CDR3 is built from 15 residues.

The input for sequencing was CD4+ T cells from blood, taken before the fourth cycle of nivolumab. The chain joins TRBV6-5 to TRBJ1-1, with 11 bases fitting TRBD1. This sequence was found in a human donor with classical Hodgkin lymphoma. The CDR3 nucleotides are TGTGCCAGCAGTTACTACGGGACAGGGGGCACTGAAGCTTTCTTT. Its translation: CASSYYGTGGTEAFF.